A selection of T cell receptor beta chains follows, all from one sample in a study of CDR3 diversity in severe acne. TCRdb recomputed calls from the PCR reads with MiXCR, one row per CDR3 protein. The profile shows 65,000 to 95,000 distinct CDR3 sequences, 45% to 60% of them singletons. Material: blood. The receptors were gathered from a male donor in good health, without acne. Each CDR3 is given with its conserved first and last residue. The D gene is left open where the match is weak. Clone size is stated in some rows and not others, as once, few, many or a class when expanded.

v_call	d_call	clone_size	j_call	cdr3_aa	cdr3_nt
TRBV15	NA	NA	TRBJ2-7	CATSSLGVQFPYEQYF	TGTGCCACCAGCAGCTTAGGGGTACAGTTTCCGTACGAGCAGTACTTC
TRBV6-6	TRBD1	many	TRBJ1-1	CASRDRGEGDTEAFF	TGTGCCAGCAGGGACAGGGGGGAAGGGGACACTGAAGCTTTCTTT
TRBV9	NA	many	TRBJ2-1	CASSVEVDYLIYNEQFF	TGTGCCAGCAGCGTAGAGGTGGACTACCTCATCTACAATGAGCAGTTCTTC
TRBV11-3	TRBD2	NA	TRBJ2-7	CASSGGTSGLHEQYF	TGTGCCAGCAGCGGGGGGACTAGCGGGTTGCACGAGCAGTACTTC
TRBV7-3	NA	NA	TRBJ2-6	CASSLMQGATGELFFGEGSRLTF	NA
TRBV7-2	NA	NA	TRBJ1-2	CACSLDGNYGYTF	TGTGCCTGCAGCTTAGATGGTAACTATGGCTACACCTTC
TRBV7-9	NA	many	TRBJ2-7	CASSVTSNYEQYF	TGTGCCAGCAGCGTAACCAGTAACTATGAGCAGTACTTC
TRBV7-8	NA	once	TRBJ1-1	CASSLESGEFSTGAFF	TGTGCCAGCAGCTTAGAGTCAGGGGAGTTTAGCACTGGAGCTTTCTTT
TRBV9	NA	NA	TRBJ1-4	CASSAENRKWGEKLFF	TGTGCCAGCAGCGCCGAAAACCGAAAGTGGGGTGAAAAACTGTTTTTT
TRBV27	NA	many	TRBJ1-2	CASSYQRTDDYGYTF	TGTGCCAGCAGTTACCAGCGGACGGATGACTATGGCTACACCTTC
TRBV12-3/TRBV12-4	NA	many	TRBJ1-3	CASSLGTEAGNTIYF	TGTGCCAGCAGTTTAGGGACAGAGGCTGGAAACACCATATATTTT
TRBV18	NA	many	TRBJ2-7	CASSPGLPGYEQYF	TGTGCCAGCTCACCTGGACTCCCTGGGTACGAGCAGTACTTC
TRBV24-1	NA	NA	TRBJ2-3	CATGGAGGLADTQYF	TGTGCCACCGGGGGGGCAGGGGGGTTGGCAGATACGCAGTATTTT
TRBV9	TRBD2	many	TRBJ2-3	CASSARLAGGTDTQYF	TGTGCCAGCAGCGCTCGACTAGCGGGAGGCACAGATACGCAGTATTTT
TRBV19	NA	medium-sized	TRBJ2-2	CASSIGTSGELFF	TGTGCCAGTAGTATTGGTACCTCCGGGGAGCTGTTTTTT
TRBV29-1	TRBD2	NA	TRBJ2-1	CSVAPGLAGVFYNEQFF	TGCAGCGTTGCACCGGGACTAGCGGGAGTCTTCTACAATGAGCAGTTCTTC
TRBV20-1	NA	NA	TRBJ2-3	CSAQNDEGRTDTQYF	TGCAGTGCCCAGAATGATGAGGGGCGCACAGATACGCAGTATTTT
TRBV3-1	NA	many	TRBJ1-6	CASSQDIGNSPLHF	TGTGCCAGCAGCCAAGATATCGGGAATTCACCCCTCCACTTT
TRBV20-1	TRBD1	many	TRBJ1-2	CSARDRGVVNYGYTF	TGCAGTGCCAGGGACAGGGGGGTGGTTAACTATGGCTACACCTTC
TRBV19	TRBD2	NA	TRBJ2-5	CASSMSGLAEETQYF	TGTGCCAGTAGTATGTCGGGACTAGCGGAAGAGACCCAGTACTTC
TRBV2	TRBD1	NA	TRBJ2-7	CASSQGTRTGVGYEQYF	TGCGCCAGCAGCCAAGGGACTCGGACAGGGGTGGGGTACGAGCAGTACTTC
TRBV7-2	NA	NA	TRBJ1-2	CASSLEAGSDGYTF	TGTGCCAGCAGCTTAGAGGCAGGGTCGGATGGCTACACCTTC
TRBV19	NA	NA	TRBJ1-2	CASSPHRRGPSYNGYTF	TGTGCCAGTAGTCCCCATCGCAGGGGACCCTCCTACAATGGCTACACCTTC
TRBV14	NA	NA	TRBJ1-5	CASSHQGKGQPQHF	TGTGCCAGCAGCCATCAGGGAAAAGGACAGCCCCAGCATTTT
TRBV12-3/TRBV12-4	NA	NA	TRBJ1-2	CASSPDPPGNDYGYTF	TGTGCCAGCAGTCCAGACCCGCCCGGTAACGACTATGGCTACACCTTC
TRBV25-1	NA	NA	TRBJ2-7	CAMYRCASSRATEQYF	NA
TRBV12-3/TRBV12-4	NA	once	TRBJ2-7	CASSFTGPYGYEQYF	TGTGCCAGCAGTTTTACAGGCCCCTATGGCTACGAGCAGTACTTC
TRBV12-3/TRBV12-4	NA	NA	TRBJ2-6	CASSLSGRGTGANVLTF	TGTGCCAGCAGTTTAAGCGGCAGGGGCACTGGGGCCAACGTCCTGACTTTC
TRBV19	NA	NA	TRBJ2-6	CASSMQGLAPGANVLTF	TGTGCCAGTAGTATGCAGGGCCTTGCACCTGGGGCCAACGTCCTGACTTTC
TRBV7-4	TRBD2	NA	TRBJ2-1	CASSTSGTSGSNEQFF	TGTGCCAGCAGCACATCCGGGACTAGCGGGAGCAATGAGCAGTTCTTC
TRBV7-9	NA	medium-sized	TRBJ2-1	CASSLSGVSYNEQFF	TGTGCCAGCAGCTTATCAGGGGTCTCCTACAATGAGCAGTTCTTC
TRBV11-2	NA	many	TRBJ2-2	CASSVGGELFF	TGTGCCAGCAGTGTGGGGGGGGAGCTGTTTTTT
TRBV19	NA	few	TRBJ1-2	CASTLTWQFGYTF	TGTGCCAGTACCCTGACGTGGCAATTCGGCTACACCTTC
TRBV5-1	NA	once	TRBJ2-2	CASSLAADTGELFF	TGCGCCAGCAGCTTGGCGGCGGACACCGGGGAGCTGTTTTTT
TRBV7-9	NA	NA	TRBJ1-3	CASSLDGNSGNTIYF	TGTGCTAGCAGCTTAGACGGAAATTCTGGAAACACCATATATTTT
TRBV6-1	TRBD1	NA	TRBJ1-1	CASSELQDRGRAFF	TGTGCCAGCAGTGAATTACAGGACAGGGGGCGAGCTTTCTTT
TRBV4-1	TRBD1	NA	TRBJ2-1	CASSQDNDRGSYNEQFF	TGCGCCAGCAGCCAAGATAACGACAGGGGCTCCTACAATGAGCAGTTCTTC